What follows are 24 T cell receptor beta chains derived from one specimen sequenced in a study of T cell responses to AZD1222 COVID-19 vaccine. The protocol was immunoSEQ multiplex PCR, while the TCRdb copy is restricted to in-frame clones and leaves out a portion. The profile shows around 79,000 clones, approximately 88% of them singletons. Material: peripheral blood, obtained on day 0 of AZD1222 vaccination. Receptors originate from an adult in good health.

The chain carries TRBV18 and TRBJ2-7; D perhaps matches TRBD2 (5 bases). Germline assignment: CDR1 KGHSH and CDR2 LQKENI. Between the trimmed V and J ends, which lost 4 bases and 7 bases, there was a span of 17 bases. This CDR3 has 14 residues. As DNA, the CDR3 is TGTGCCAGCTCACGGACTGTTTTACCGGGGGAGCAGTACTTC. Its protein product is CASSRTVLPGEQYF.

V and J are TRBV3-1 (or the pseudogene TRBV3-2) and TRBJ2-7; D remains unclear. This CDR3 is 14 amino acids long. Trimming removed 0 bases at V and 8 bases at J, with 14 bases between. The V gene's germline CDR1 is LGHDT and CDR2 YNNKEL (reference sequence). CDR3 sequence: CASSQDLRSTQQYF. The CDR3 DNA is TGTGCCAGCAGCCAAGATTTGAGGTCTACGCAGCAGTACTTC.

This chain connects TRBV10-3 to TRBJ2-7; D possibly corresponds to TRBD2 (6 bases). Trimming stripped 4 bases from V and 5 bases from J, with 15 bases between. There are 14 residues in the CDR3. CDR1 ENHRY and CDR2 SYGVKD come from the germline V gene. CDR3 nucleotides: TGTGCCATCAGTGCGGGGACTGGGACCGACGAGCAGTACTTC. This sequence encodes CAISAGTGTDEQYF.

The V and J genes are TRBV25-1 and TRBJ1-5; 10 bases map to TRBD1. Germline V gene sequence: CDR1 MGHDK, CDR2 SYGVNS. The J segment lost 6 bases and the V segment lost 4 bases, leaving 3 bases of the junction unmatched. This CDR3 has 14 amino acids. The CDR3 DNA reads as TGTGCCAGCAGTGGGACAGGGGGTTCTCAGCCCCAGCATTTT. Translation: CASSGTGGSQPQHF.

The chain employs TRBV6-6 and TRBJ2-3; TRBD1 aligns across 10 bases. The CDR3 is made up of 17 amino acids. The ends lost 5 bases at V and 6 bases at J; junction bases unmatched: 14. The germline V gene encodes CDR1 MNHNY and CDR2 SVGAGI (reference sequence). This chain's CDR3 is CASSPRQGALPSDTQYF. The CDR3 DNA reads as TGTGCCAGCAGTCCGAGACAGGGGGCCCTACCTTCGGATACGCAGTATTTT.

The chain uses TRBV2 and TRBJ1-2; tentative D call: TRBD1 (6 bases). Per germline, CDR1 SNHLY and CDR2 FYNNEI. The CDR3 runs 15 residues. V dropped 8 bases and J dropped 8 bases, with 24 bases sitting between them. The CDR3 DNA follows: TGTGCCAGCCCGGGGGTGGACAGCGGTGATCGGGGCTACACCTTC. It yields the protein CASPGVDSGDRGYTF. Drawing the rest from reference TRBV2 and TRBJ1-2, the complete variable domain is EPEVTQTPSHQVTQMGQEVILRCVPISNHLYFYWYRQILGQKVEFLVSFYNNEISEKSEIFDDQFSVERPDGSNFTLKIRSTKLEDSAMYFCASPGVDSGDRGYTFGSGTRLTVV.

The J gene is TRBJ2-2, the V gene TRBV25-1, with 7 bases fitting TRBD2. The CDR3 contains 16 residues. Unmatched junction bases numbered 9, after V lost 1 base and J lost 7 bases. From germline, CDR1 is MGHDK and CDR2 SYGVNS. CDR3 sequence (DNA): TGTGCCAGCAGTGAATCGGTGGGAGGGATTAACGGGGAGCTGTTTTTT. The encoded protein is CASSESVGGINGELFF.

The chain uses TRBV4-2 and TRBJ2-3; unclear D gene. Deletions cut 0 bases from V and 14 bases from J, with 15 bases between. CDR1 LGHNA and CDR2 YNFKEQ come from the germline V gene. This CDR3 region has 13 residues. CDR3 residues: CASSQDRSFPRYF. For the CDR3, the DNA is TGTGCCAGCAGCCAAGATCGTTCTTTTCCGAGGTATTTT.

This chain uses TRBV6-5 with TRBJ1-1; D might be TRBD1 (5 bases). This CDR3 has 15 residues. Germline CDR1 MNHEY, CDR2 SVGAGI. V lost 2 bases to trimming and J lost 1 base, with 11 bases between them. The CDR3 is CASSYLGGGNTEAFF. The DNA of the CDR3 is TGTGCCAGCAGTTACCTCGGGGGTGGGAACACTGAAGCTTTCTTT.

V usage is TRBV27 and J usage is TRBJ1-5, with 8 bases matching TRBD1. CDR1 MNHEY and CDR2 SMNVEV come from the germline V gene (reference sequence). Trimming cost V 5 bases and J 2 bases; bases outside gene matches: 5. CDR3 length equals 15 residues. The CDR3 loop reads CASSIGTGGNQPQHF. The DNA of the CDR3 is TGTGCCAGCAGTATCGGGACAGGAGGCAATCAGCCCCAGCATTTT.

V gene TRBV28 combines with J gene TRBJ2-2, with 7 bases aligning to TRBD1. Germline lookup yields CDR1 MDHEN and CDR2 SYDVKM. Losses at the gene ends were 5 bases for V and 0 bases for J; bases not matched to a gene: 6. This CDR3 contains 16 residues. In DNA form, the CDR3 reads TGTGCCAGCAGTATTACCGGGACAGCGAACACCGGGGAGCTGTTTTTT. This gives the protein CASSITGTANTGELFF.

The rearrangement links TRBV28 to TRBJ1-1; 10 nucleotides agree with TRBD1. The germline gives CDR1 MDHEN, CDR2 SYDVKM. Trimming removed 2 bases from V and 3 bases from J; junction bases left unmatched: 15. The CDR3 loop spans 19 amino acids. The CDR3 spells CASSLGPGTGEWVYTEAFF. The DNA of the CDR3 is TGTGCCAGCAGTTTAGGGCCTGGGACAGGGGAGTGGGTGTACACTGAAGCTTTCTTT.

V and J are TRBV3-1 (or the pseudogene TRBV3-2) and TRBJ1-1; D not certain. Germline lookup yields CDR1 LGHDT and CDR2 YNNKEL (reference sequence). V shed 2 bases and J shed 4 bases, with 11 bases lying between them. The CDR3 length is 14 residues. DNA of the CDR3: TGTGCCAGCAGCCAATCAGTAGGTTTCACTGAAGCTTTCTTT. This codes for CASSQSVGFTEAFF.

The CDR3, as DNA: TGTGCCATTAGCGGGGGGTACCAAGAGACCCAGTACTTC. This codes for CAISGGYQETQYF. V is TRBV4-2 and J is TRBJ2-5, with 10 positions matching TRBD2. The CDR3 spans 13 residues. The germline gives CDR1 LGHNA, CDR2 YNFKEQ. V lost 10 bases, J lost 0 bases, and 2 bases stayed unmatched.

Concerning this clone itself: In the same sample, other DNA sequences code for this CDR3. The chain's CDR3 is CASRGTPYEQYF. CDR3 DNA sequence: TGTGCCAGCAGAGGGACACCGTACGAGCAGTACTTC. J is TRBJ2-7 and V is TRBV2; D might be TRBD1 (6 bases). The CDR3 has 12 amino acids. From germline, CDR1 is SNHLY and CDR2 FYNNEI. With 6 bases removed from V and 4 bases from J, the gap between germline ends came to 10 bases.

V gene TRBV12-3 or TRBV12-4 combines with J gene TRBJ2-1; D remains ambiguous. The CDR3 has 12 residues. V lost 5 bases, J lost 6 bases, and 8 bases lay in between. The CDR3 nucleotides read TGTGCCAGCAGTCTCGTGGGCAATGAGCAGTTCTTC. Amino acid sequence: CASSLVGNEQFF.

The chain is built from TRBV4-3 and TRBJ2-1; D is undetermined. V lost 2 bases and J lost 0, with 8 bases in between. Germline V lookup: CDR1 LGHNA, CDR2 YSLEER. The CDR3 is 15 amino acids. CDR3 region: CASSQNKGSYNEQFF. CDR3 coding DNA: TGCGCCAGCAGCCAAAACAAGGGCTCCTACAATGAGCAGTTCTTC.

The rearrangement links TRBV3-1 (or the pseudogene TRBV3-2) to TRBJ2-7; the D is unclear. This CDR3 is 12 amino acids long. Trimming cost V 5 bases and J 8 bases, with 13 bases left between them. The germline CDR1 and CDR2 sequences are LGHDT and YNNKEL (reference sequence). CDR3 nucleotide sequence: TGTGCCAGCAGCGGAGATCTGTTAAAGCAGTACTTC. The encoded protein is CASSGDLLKQYF.

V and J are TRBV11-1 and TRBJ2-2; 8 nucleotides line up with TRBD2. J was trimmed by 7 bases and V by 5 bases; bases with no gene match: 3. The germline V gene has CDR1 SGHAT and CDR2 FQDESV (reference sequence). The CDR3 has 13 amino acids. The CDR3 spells CASSVREGGELFF. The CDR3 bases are TGTGCCAGCAGCGTTCGGGAGGGCGGGGAGCTGTTTTTT. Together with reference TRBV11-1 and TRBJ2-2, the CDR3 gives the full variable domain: EAEVAQSPRYKITEKSQAVAFWCDPISGHATLYWYRQILGQGPELLVQFQDESVVDDSQLPKDRFSAERLKGVDSTLKIQPAELGDSAMYLCASSVREGGELFFGEGSRLTVL.

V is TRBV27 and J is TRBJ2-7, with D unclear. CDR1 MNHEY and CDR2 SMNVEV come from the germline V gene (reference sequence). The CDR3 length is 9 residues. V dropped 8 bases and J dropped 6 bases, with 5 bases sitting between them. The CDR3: CASCREQYF. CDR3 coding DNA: TGTGCCAGCTGCCGCGAGCAGTACTTC.

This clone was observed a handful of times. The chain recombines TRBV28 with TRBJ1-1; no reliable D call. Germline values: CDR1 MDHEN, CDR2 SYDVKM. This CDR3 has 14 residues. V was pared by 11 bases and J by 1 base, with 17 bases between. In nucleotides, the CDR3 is TGTGCCTCTCTATATCCGGGTGAGAACACTGAAGCTTTCTTT. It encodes CASLYPGENTEAFF.

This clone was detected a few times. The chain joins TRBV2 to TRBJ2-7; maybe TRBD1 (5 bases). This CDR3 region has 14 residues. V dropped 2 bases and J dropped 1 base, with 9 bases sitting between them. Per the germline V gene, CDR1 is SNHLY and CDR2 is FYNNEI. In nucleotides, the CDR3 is TGTGCCAGCAGTGAACAGGGCCCTTCCTACGAGCAGTACTTC. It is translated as CASSEQGPSYEQYF.

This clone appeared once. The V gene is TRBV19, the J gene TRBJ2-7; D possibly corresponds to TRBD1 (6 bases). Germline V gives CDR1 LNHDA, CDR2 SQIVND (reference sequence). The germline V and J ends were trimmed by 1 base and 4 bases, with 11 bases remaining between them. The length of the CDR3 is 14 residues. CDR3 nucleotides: TGTGCCAGTAGTATAGCGGTCAGGGGATACGAGCAGTACTTC. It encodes CASSIAVRGYEQYF.

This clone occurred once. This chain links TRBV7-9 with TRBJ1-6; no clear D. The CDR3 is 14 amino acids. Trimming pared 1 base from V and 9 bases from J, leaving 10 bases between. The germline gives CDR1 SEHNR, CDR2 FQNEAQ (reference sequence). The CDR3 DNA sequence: TGTGCCAGCAGCTTAGTAGTTCCGGGTTCACCCCTCCACTTT. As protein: CASSLVVPGSPLHF.